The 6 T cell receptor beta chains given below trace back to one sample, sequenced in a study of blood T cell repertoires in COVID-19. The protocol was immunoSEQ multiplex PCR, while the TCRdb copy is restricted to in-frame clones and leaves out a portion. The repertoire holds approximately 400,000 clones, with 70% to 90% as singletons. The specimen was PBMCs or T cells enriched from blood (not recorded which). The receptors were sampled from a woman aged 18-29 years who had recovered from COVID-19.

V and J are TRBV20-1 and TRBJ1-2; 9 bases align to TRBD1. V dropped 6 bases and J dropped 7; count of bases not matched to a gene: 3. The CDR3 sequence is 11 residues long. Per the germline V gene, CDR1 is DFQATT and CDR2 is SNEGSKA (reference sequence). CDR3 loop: CSADRGGGYTF. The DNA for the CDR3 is TGCAGTGCAGACAGGGGGGGTGGCTACACCTTC.

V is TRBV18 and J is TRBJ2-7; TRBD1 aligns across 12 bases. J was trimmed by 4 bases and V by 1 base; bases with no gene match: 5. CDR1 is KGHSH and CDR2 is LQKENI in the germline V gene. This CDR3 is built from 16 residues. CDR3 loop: CASSPQGTGGKYEQYF. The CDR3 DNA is TGTGCCAGCTCACCACAGGGGACAGGGGGCAAGTACGAGCAGTACTTC.

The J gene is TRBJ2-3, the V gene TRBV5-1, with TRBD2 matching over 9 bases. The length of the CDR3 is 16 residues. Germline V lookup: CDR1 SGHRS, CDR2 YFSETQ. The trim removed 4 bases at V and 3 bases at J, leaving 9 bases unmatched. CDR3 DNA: TGCGCCAGCAGCAAGTCGACTAGCGGAGTTACAGATACGCAGTATTTT. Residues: CASSKSTSGVTDTQYF.

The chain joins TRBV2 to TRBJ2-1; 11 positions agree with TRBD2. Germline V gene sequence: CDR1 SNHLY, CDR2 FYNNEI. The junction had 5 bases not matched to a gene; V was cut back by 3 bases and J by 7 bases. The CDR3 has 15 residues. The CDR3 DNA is TGTGCCAGCAGTGACGTTCGGACTAGCGGGAATGAGCAGTTCTTC. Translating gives CASSDVRTSGNEQFF. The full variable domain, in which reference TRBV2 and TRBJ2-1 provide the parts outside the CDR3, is EPEVTQTPSHQVTQMGQEVILRCVPISNHLYFYWYRQILGQKVEFLVSFYNNEISEKSEIFDDQFSVERPDGSNFTLKIRSTKLEDSAMYFCASSDVRTSGNEQFFGPGTRLTVL.

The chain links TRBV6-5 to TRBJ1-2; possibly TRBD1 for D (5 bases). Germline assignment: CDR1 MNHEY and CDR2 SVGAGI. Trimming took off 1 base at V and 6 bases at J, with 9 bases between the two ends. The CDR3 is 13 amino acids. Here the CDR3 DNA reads TGTGCCAGCAGTTACTTGTTGGACAATGGCTACACCTTC. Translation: CASSYLLDNGYTF.

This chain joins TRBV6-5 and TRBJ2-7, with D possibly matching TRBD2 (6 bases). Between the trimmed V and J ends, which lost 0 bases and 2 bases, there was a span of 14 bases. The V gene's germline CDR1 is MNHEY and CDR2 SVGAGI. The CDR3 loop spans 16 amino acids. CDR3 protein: CASSYSMGDSPYEQYF. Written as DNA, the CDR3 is TGTGCCAGCAGTTACTCGATGGGGGACTCCCCCTACGAGCAGTACTTC.